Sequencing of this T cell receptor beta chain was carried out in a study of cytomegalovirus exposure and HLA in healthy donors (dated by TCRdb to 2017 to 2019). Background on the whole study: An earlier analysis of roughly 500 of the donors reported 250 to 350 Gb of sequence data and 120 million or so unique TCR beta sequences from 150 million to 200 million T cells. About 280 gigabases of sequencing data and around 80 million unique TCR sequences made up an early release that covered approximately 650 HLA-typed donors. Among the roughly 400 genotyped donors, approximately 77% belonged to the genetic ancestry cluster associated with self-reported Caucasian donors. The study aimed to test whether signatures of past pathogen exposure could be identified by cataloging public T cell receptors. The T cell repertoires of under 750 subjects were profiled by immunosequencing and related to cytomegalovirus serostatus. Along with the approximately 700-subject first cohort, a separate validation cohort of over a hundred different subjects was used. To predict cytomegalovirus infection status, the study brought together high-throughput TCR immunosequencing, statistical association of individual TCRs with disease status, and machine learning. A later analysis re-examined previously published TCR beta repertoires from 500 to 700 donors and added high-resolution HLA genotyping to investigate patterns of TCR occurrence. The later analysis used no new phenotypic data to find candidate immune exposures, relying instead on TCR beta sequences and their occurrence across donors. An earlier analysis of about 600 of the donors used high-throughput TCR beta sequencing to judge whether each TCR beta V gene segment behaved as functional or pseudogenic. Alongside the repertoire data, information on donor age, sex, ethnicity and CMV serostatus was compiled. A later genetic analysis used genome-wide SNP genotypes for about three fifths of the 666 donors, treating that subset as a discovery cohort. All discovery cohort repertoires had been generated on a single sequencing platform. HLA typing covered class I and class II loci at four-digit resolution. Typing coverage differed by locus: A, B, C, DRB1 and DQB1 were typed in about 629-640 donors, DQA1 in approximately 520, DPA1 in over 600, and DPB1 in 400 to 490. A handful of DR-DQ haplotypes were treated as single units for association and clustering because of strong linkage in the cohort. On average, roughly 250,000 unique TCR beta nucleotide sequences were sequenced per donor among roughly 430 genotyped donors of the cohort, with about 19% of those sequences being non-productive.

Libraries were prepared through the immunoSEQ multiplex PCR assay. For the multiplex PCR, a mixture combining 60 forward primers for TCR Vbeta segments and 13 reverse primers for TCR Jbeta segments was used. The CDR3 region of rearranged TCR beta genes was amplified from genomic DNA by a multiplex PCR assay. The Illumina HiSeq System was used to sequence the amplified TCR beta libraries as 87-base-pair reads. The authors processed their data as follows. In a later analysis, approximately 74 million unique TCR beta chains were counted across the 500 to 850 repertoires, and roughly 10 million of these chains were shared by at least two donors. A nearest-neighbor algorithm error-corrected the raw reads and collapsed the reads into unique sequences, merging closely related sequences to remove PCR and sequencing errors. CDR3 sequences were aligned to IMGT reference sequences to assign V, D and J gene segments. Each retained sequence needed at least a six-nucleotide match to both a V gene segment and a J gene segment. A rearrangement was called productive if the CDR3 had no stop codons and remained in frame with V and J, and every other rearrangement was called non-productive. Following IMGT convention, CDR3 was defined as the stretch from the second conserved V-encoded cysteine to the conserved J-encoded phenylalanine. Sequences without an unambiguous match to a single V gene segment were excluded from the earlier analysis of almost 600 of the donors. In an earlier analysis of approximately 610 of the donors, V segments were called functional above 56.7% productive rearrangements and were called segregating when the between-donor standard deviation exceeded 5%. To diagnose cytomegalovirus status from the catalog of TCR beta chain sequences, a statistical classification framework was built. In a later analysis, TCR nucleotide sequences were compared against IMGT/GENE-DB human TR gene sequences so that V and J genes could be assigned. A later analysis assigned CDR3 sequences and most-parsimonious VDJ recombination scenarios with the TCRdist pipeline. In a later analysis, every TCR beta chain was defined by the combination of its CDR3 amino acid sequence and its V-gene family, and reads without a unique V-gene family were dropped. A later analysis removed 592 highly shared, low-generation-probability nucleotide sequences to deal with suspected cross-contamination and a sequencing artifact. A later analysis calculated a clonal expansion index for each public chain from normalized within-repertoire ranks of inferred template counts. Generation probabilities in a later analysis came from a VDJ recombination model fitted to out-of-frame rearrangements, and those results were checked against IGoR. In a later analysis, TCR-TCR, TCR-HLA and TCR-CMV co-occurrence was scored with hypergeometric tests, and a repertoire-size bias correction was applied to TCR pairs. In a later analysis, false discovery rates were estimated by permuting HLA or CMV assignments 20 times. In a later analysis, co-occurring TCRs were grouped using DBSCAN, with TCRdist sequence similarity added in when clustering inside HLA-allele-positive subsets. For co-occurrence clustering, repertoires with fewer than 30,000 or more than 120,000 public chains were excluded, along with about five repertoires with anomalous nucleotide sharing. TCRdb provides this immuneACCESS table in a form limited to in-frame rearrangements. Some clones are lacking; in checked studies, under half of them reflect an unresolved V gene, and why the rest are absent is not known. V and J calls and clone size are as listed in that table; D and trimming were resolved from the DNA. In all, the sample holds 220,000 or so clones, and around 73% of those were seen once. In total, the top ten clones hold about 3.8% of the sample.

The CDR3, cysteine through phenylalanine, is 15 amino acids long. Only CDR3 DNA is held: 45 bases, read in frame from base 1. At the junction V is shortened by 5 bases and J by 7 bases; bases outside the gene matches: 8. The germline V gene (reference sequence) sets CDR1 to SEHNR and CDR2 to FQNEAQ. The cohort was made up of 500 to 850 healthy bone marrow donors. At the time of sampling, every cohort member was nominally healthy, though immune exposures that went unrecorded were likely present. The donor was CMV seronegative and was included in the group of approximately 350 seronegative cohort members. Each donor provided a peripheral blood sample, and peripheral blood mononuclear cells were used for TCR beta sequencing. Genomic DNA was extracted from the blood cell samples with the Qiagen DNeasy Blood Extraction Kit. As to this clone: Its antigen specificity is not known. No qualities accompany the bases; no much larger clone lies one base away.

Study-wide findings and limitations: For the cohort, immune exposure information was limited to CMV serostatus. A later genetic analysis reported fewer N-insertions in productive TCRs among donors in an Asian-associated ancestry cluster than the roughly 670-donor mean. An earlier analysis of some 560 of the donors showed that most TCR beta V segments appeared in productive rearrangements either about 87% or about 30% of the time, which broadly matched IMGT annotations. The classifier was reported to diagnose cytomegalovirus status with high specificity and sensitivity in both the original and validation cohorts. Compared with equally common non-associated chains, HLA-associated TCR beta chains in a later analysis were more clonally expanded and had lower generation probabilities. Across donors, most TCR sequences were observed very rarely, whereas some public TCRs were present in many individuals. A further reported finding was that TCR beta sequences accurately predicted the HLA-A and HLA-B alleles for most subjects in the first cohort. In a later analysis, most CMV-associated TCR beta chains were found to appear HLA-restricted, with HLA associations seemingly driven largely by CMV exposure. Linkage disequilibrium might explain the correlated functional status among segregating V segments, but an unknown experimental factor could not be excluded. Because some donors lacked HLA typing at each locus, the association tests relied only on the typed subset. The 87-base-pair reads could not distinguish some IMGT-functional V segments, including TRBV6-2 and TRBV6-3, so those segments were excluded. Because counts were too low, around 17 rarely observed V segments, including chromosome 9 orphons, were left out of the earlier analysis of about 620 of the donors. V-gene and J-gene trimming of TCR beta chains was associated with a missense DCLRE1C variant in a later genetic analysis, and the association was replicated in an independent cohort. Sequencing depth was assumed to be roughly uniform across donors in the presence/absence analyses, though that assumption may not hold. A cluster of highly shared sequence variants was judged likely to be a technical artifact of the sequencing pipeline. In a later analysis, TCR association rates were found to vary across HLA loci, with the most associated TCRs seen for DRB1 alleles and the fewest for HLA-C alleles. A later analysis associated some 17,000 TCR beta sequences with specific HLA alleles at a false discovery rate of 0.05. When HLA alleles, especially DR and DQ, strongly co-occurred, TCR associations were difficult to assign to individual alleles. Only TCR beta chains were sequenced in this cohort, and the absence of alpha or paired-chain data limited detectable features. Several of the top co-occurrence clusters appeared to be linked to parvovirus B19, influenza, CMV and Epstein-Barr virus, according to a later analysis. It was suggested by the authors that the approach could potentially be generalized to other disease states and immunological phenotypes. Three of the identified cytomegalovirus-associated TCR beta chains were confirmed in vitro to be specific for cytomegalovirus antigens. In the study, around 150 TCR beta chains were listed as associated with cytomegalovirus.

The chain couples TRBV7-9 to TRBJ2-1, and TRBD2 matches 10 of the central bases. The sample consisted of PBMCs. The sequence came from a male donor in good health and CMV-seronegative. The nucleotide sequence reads TGTGCCAGCAGCCCAGCGGGAGGGCCTGGAAATGAGCAGTTCTTC. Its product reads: CASSPAGGPGNEQFF.